Here is one T cell receptor beta chain with its context. What it binds is unknown. An even split of each subset's genomic DNA across several immunoSEQ plates was performed. Assay: immunoSEQ multiplex PCR; the TCRdb copy retains only in-frame clones and omits some. The repertoire holds millions of clones, 95% seen once, with under 0.15% in the top ten. The study separated CD4+ cells into CD45RA+ naive and CD45RA-negative memory subsets. These data come from a study of shared clonotypes between healthy human individuals. Looking at the study overall: Sampling drew on donors who were a couple of women and a few men aged 18 to 49.

Trimming shortened V by 5 bases and J by 0 bases, and 13 bases separated the two germline ends. CDR3 length: 14 residues. The germline V gene encodes CDR1 GTSNPN and CDR2 SVGIG (reference sequence). General study points: A generally larger estimated richness was seen in naive subsets than in memory subsets.

This rearrangement joins TRBV30 to TRBJ1-1, with D perhaps TRBD1 (5 bases). This receptor was taken from a young man in good health. The sample consisted of naive CD4+ T cells sorted from blood. Indicated subset: CD45RA+ positively selected. Written as DNA, the CDR3 is TGTGCCTGGGTCAGGGTGACCATGAACACTGAAGCTTTCTTT. Residues: CAWVRVTMNTEAFF. Combining the CDR3 with reference TRBV30 and TRBJ1-1 gives the whole variable domain SQTIHQWPATLVQPVGSPLSLECTVEGTSNPNLYWYRQAAGRGLQLLFYSVGIGQISSEVPQNLSASRPQDRQFILSSKKLLLSDSGFYLCAWVRVTMNTEAFFGQGTRLTVV.